Described below is a single T cell receptor beta chain sequence and its context. Germline CDR1 and CDR2: SGHVS and FNYEAQ. V lost 6 bases, J lost 6 bases, and 19 bases lay in between. CDR3 length: 15 residues. This sample is part of a study of somatic mutations in cytotoxic T cells in rheumatoid arthritis. TCRdb's copy holds only in-frame clones and misses some; the assay was immunoSEQ multiplex PCR. This sample carries about 4,800 clones, 75% to 80% of them seen once, and the ten largest clones take 65% to 80%. This specimen consisted of CD8+ T cells sorted from blood, obtained at a follow-up visit. The sequence derives from a man in his forties with rheumatoid arthritis. The chain recombines TRBV7-6 with TRBJ2-3; D gene ambiguous. The CDR3 coding sequence is TGTGCCAGCAGAAAGCTGGCGACCGAGACGGATACGCAGTATTTT. Translation gives CASRKLATETDTQYF.